The present entry profiles one T cell receptor beta chain with its context. Authors' data handling: Estimation of nucleated cell counts relied on the amplification of reference gene primers. Measured with immunoSEQ multiplex PCR; TCRdb has only the in-frame clones, and not every one. From that table come the V and J calls and clone size; the DNA was used to work out D and trimming. The sample carries 250,000 to 400,000 clones, about 85% recorded once. The data are from a study of blood T cell repertoires in COVID-19. Study background: Material from acute and convalescent COVID-19 was sourced from the United States, Italy and Spain.

This CDR3 comprises 15 residues. The germline V gene encodes CDR1 SGHKS and CDR2 YYEKEE (reference sequence). Trimming removed 6 bases from V and 0 bases from J, with 15 bases in between. The age range of participants was 18 to 89 years, with residence in 20 to 25 US areas. The receptor's source is a woman aged 25 to 39 who had been exposed to COVID-19. Sequencing input: PBMCs or T cells enriched from blood (not recorded which). The chain joins TRBV5-5 to TRBJ1-1; D gene uncertain. CDR3 sequence reads: CASISEAYMNTEAFF. For the CDR3, the DNA is TGTGCCAGCATCTCGGAGGCCTATATGAACACTGAAGCTTTCTTT.